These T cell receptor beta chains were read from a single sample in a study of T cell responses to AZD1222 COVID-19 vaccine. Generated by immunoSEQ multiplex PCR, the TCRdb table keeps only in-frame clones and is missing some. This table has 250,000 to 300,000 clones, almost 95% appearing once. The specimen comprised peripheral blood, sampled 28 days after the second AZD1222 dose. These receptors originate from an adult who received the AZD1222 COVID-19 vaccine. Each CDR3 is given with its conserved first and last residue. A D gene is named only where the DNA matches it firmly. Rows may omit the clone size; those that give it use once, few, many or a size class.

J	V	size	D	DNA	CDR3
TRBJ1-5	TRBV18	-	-	TGTGCCAGCTCACCAGGAGCACATTCAAATCAGCCCCAGCATTTT	CASSPGAHSNQPQHF
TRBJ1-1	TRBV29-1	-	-	TGCAGCGTTGACTCGATGAACACTGAAGCTTTCTTT	CSVDSMNTEAFF
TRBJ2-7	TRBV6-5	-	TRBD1	TGTGCCAGCAGTACTAGGACAGGGCCCTTCTACGAGCAGTACTTC	CASSTRTGPFYEQYF
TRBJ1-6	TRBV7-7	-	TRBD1	TGTGCTAGCAGCGGACCAGGGGGTGGCCCATTCGGTTCACCCCTCCACTTT	CASSGPGGGPFGSPLHF
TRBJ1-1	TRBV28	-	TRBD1	TGTGCCAGCAGTCAACAGGGGGCGCGAACTGAAGCTTTCTTT	CASSQQGARTEAFF
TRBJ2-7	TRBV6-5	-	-	TGTGCCAGCGGGGGACACCTGTACGAGCAGTACTTC	CASGGHLYEQYF
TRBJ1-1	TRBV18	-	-	TGTGCCAGCTCACCCTATAGGGAGAACACTGAAGCTTTCTTT	CASSPYRENTEAFF
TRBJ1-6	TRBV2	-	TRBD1	TGTGCCAGCAGGGGACAGGGGAGGAATTCACCCCTCCACTTT	CASRGQGRNSPLHF
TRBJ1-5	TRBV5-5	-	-	TGTGCCAGCAGCTTGAGCAACAATCAGCCCCAGCATTTT	CASSLSNNQPQHF
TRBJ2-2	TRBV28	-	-	TGTGCCAGCAGCACAACTACCGGCGGGGAGCTGTTTTTT	CASSTTTGGELFF
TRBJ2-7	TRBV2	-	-	TGTGCCAGCACCTATAGTAAGGGGTCTTCCTACGAGCAGTACTTC	CASTYSKGSSYEQYF
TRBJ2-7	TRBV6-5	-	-	TGTGCCAGCAGTAAAACAGGGACCTACGAGCAGTACTTC	CASSKTGTYEQYF
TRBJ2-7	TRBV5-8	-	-	TGTGCCAGCAGCTTGGGGTTCGGCTACGAGCAGTACTTC	CASSLGFGYEQYF
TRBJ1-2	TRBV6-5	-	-	TGTGCCAGCAGTTACTCGGGGCAGTATGGCTACACCTTC	CASSYSGQYGYTF
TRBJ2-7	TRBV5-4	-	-	TGTGCCAGCAGCTTGGATTCCGGGATCGGCGAGCAGTACTTC	CASSLDSGIGEQYF
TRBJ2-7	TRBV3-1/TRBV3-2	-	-	TGTGCCAGCAGCCAAGCCTCCGGGACCAACTACGAGCAGTACTTC	CASSQASGTNYEQYF
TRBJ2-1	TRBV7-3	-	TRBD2	TGTGCCAGCAGCTTAGGGGGGGACTCCTACAATGAGCAGTTCTTC	CASSLGGDSYNEQFF
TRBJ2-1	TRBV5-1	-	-	TGCGCCAGCAGCTTGGGAGTTGGATCAAGGGAATGGGATGAGCAGTTCTTC	CASSLGVGSREWDEQFF
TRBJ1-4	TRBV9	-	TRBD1	TGTGCCAGCAGCTCCCCTGACAGGGATGAAAAACTGTTTTTT	CASSSPDRDEKLFF
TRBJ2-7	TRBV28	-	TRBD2	TGTGCCACTATATTGACTAGCGGGAGCTACGAGCAGTACTTC	CATILTSGSYEQYF
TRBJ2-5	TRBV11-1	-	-	TGTGCCAGCAGCTTAGCGGGAACGGAGACCCAGTACTTC	CASSLAGTETQYF
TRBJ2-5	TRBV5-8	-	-	TGTGCCAGCAGCTTGGACCGCCGCCAAGAGACCCAGTACTTC	CASSLDRRQETQYF
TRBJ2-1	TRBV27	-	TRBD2	TGTGCCAGCAGTAAGCGGACTAGCGGCCTCTACAATGAGCAGTTCTTC	CASSKRTSGLYNEQFF
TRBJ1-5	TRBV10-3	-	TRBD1	TGTGCCATCAGTGAAGCAGGGGGGTCTAGCAATCAGCCCCAGCATTTT	CAISEAGGSSNQPQHF
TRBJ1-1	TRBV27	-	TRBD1	TGTGCCAGCAGGGACAGGGGGCGAGGGAACACTGAAGCTTTCTTT	CASRDRGRGNTEAFF
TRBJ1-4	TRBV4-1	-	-	TGCGCCAGCAGACTCGGACCGATTAATGAAAAACTGTTTTTT	CASRLGPINEKLFF
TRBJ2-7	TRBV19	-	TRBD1	TGTGCCAGTAGTATAGAAGGGGGCCCCTACGAGCAGTACTTC	CASSIEGGPYEQYF
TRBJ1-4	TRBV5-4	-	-	TGTGCCAGCAGCGTGGGGGGGCAGCTGTTTTTT	CASSVGGQLFF
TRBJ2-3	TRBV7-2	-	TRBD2	TGTGCCAGCAGCCTTCTTAGCGGGAAGGCAGATACGCAGTATTTT	CASSLLSGKADTQYF
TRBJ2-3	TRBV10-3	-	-	TGTGCCATCAGTGAGTGGGACCGCACAGATACGCAGTATTTT	CAISEWDRTDTQYF
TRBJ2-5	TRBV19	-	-	TGTGCCAGTAGTACGGTGGAACAAGAGACCCAGTACTTC	CASSTVEQETQYF
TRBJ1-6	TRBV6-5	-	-	TGTGCCAGCAGTTTCCCCCCGGGTTCACCCCTCCACTTT	CASSFPPGSPLHF
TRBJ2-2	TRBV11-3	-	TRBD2	TGTGCCAGCAGCCCAGGGACTAGCGGGTTCGGCGGGGAGCTGTTTTTT	CASSPGTSGFGGELFF
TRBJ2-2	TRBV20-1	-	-	TGCAGTGCTAGTAGGCAGGGAGGCACCGGGGAGCTGTTTTTT	CSASRQGGTGELFF
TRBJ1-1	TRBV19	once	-	TGTGCCAGTAGTGTCCCGAACACTGAAGCTTTCTTT	CASSVPNTEAFF
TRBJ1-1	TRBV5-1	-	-	TGCGCCAGCCGAGCAGGGGAAGCCTCGGCTTCTGAAGCTTTCTTT	CASRAGEASASEAFF
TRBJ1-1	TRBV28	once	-	TGTGCCAGCAGTTTCGTAGGGTTTAATGAAGCTTTCTTT	CASSFVGFNEAFF
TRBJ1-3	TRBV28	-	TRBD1	TGTGCCAGCATAACAGGGGGCAGCTCTGGAAACACCATATATTTT	CASITGGSSGNTIYF
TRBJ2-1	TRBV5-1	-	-	TGCGCCAGCAGCTTGGTAGGCCCAGGGCGAGGTGAGCAGTTCTTC	CASSLVGPGRGEQFF
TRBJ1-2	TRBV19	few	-	TGTGCCAGTAGGTCGACTGGCGGCTACACCTTC	CASRSTGGYTF
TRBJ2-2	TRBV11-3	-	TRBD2	TGTGCCAGCAGCTTAGGTCAGCGGGGGTTCACCGGGGAGCTGTTTTTT	CASSLGQRGFTGELFF
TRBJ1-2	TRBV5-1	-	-	TGCGCCAGCAGCCTGGGGCCCTATTACACCTTC	CASSLGPYYTF
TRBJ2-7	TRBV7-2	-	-	TGTGCCAGCAGCTTAAAAAAGTACGAGCAGTACTTC	CASSLKKYEQYF
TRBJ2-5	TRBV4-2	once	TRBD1	TGTGCCAGCAGCCAGGGACAGGGAGGCGAGACCCAGTACTTC	CASSQGQGGETQYF
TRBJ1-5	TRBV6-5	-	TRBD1	TGTGCCAGCAGACAGGGGCCTAGCAATCAGCCCCAGCATTTT	CASRQGPSNQPQHF
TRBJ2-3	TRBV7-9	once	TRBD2	TGTGCCAGCAGCTTAACTGGACTAGAGACAGATACGCAGTATTTT	CASSLTGLETDTQYF
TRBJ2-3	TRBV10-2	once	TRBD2	TGCGCCAGCAGTGAACTAGCGGGGGGCACAGATACGCAGTATTTT	CASSELAGGTDTQYF
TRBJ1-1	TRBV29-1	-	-	TGCAGCGTTCGCTCGGGCACGAACACTGAAGCTTTCTTT	CSVRSGTNTEAFF
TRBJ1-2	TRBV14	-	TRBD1	TGTGCCAGCAGCCACGGACAGGCCTATGGCTACACCTTC	CASSHGQAYGYTF
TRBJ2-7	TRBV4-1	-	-	TGCGCCAGCAGCCCAGGGGTCGAGCAGTACTTC	CASSPGVEQYF
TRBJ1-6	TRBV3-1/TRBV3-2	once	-	TGTGCCAGCAGCCAAGTTGGGGATTCACCCCTCCACTTT	CASSQVGDSPLHF
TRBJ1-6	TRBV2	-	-	TGTGCCAGCAGTGAACGGGGGGTATATAATTCACCCCTCCACTTT	CASSERGVYNSPLHF